The 28 T cell receptor beta chains reported below all come from one sample, sequenced in a study of shared clonotypes between healthy human individuals. Sequencing used immunoSEQ multiplex PCR; TCRdb keeps in-frame clones, though not all of them. The sample shows about 750,000 clones, 80% to 95% of them seen only once. In the naive CD8 group, cells lacked CD45RO and were positively selected for CCR7, so terminally differentiated effector memory CD45RA+ cells were left out. The material sequenced was naive CD8+ T cells sorted from blood. Receptors originate from a man aged 25-45 years in good health.

The chain couples TRBV30 to TRBJ2-7, with D maybe TRBD1 (6 bases). Germline V gives CDR1 GTSNPN, CDR2 SVGIG (reference sequence). CDR3 length equals 11 residues. The V gene lost 5 bases and the J gene lost 5 bases, with 10 bases spanning the gap. The CDR3 region has the DNA TGTGCCTGGTGGACAGCTGACGAGCAGTACTTC. Its protein is CAWWTADEQYF.

The chain joins TRBV6-5 to TRBJ2-2; possibly TRBD2 for D (5 bases). Germline V gene data show CDR1 as MNHEY and CDR2 as SVGAGI. The CDR3 runs 15 residues. V lost 5 bases and J 1 base, leaving 11 bases between the germline ends. In nucleotides, the CDR3 is TGTGCCAGCAGTACCGAACGGGAGAACACCGGGGAGCTGTTTTTT. Amino acid sequence: CASSTERENTGELFF.

As to this clone: Other DNA sequences in the same sample also yield this CDR3. V is TRBV27 and J is TRBJ2-1, with D possibly being TRBD1 (5 bases). Looked up from germline, CDR1 is MNHEY and CDR2 is SMNVEV (reference sequence). Trimming cost V 3 bases and J 3 bases, with 12 bases left between them. The length of the CDR3 is 15 residues. This CDR3 reads CASSFTGDSYNEQFF. The CDR3 DNA reads as TGTGCCAGCAGTTTCACCGGAGACAGCTACAATGAGCAGTTCTTC.

The chain is built from TRBV2 and TRBJ2-2; a weak D match, TRBD2 (5 bases). V gave up 3 bases and J gave up 4 bases, with 9 bases separating them. This CDR3 region has 14 residues. Germline-derived CDR1 and CDR2 are SNHLY and FYNNEI. This CDR3 is CASSEGVRTGELFF. Here the CDR3 DNA reads TGTGCCAGCAGTGAGGGAGTGCGCACCGGGGAGCTGTTTTTT.

CDR3 sequence reads: CASSHLGLGPYNEQFF. DNA of the CDR3: TGCGCCAGCAGCCACCTGGGACTAGGGCCTTACAATGAGCAGTTCTTC. The chain combines TRBV4-1 with TRBJ2-1, with 8 bases lining up with TRBD2. V shed 3 bases, J shed 4 bases, and the junction held 8 bases outside the gene matches. This CDR3 has 16 amino acids. From germline, CDR1 is MGHRA and CDR2 YSYEKL.

The chain uses TRBV29-1 and TRBJ2-3; no firm D call. The germline V and J ends were trimmed by 5 bases and 0 bases, with 18 bases remaining between them. CDR3 length equals 16 residues. CDR1 is SQVTM and CDR2 is ANQGSEA in the germline V gene. The CDR3 DNA reads TGCAGCGTTCCCCCTGGAATGGGGTCTAGCACAGATACGCAGTATTTT. This codes for CSVPPGMGSSTDTQYF.

V gene TRBV7-9 combines with J gene TRBJ2-2; D is uncertain. Per germline, CDR1 SEHNR and CDR2 FQNEAQ (reference sequence). Trimming took off 3 bases at V and 0 bases at J, with 5 bases between the two ends. The CDR3 sequence is 14 residues long. The CDR3 DNA reads as TGTGCCAGCAGCTTGCCGTCGAACACCGGGGAGCTGTTTTTT. Translated: CASSLPSNTGELFF.

Concerning this clone: This same CDR3 is encoded by further DNA sequences in the sample. The rearrangement links TRBV27 to TRBJ2-7; D tentatively fits TRBD1 or TRBD2 (5 bases each). This CDR3 contains 12 residues. CDR1 and CDR2 (germline): MNHEY, SMNVEV (reference sequence). Trimming left V 3 bases short and J 6 bases short, with 9 bases between. The CDR3 DNA reads as TGTGCCAGCAGTTTTCAGGGACGCGAGCAGTACTTC. The encoded protein is CASSFQGREQYF.

In its sample, this clone was seen a few times. The rearrangement joins TRBV10-3 to TRBJ2-2; 9 bases map to TRBD1. J lost 5 bases, V lost 6 bases, and 7 bases had no gene match. Per germline, CDR1 ENHRY and CDR2 SYGVKD. This CDR3 has 15 residues. The CDR3 region is CAIRVDRGETGELFF. CDR3 in DNA: TGTGCCATCAGAGTTGACAGGGGGGAAACCGGGGAGCTGTTTTTT.

The chain carries TRBV14 and TRBJ2-7; D perhaps matches TRBD2 (6 bases). The germline CDR1 and CDR2 sequences are SGHDN and FVKESK. V lost 0 bases and J 2 bases, leaving 14 bases between the germline ends. The CDR3 is 16 residues long. Written as DNA, the CDR3 is TGTGCCAGCAGCCAAGACCCGGGACTGGGGGCCTACGAGCAGTACTTC. It is translated as CASSQDPGLGAYEQYF.

In DNA form, the CDR3 reads TGTGCCAGCAGTGACTCGACAGGTAGTTCGCAAGGGGCCAACGTCCTGACTTTC. This gives the protein CASSDSTGSSQGANVLTF. The chain combines TRBV6-4 with TRBJ2-6; weak D call: TRBD1 (6 bases). The CDR3 runs to 18 residues. The germline V gene encodes CDR1 MRHNA and CDR2 SNTAGT. V was shortened by 0 bases and J by 4 bases, with 16 bases between the two germline ends.

The genes are TRBV7-6 and TRBJ1-2; 9 bases line up with TRBD1. CDR1 is SGHVS, CDR2 FNYEAQ, per germline. With V trimmed by 4 bases and J by 6 bases, 6 bases remained unmatched. The CDR3 has 14 amino acids. For the CDR3, the DNA is TGTGCCAGCAGCTCGGAAGACAGGGGGGATGGCTACACCTTC. Translation gives CASSSEDRGDGYTF.

The chain is built from TRBV6-1 and TRBJ2-1, with D maybe TRBD1 (5 bases). V lost 6 bases, J lost 9 bases, and 15 bases lay in between. The V gene's germline CDR1 is MNHNS and CDR2 SASEGT. The length of the CDR3 is 13 residues. CDR3: CASSAEPRVEQFF. The CDR3, as DNA: TGTGCCAGCAGCGCTGAACCCAGGGTTGAGCAGTTCTTC.

This chain joins TRBV9 and TRBJ2-1; 7 nucleotides line up with TRBD1. This CDR3 region has 16 residues. CDR1 is SGDLS and CDR2 is YYNGEE in the germline V gene. V was clipped by 4 bases and J by 0 bases; unmatched bases: 7. CDR3 in amino acids: CASSPMDRSSYNEQFF. The CDR3 nucleotides read TGTGCCAGCAGCCCTATGGACAGGAGCTCCTACAATGAGCAGTTCTTC.

The gene calls are TRBV7-9 and TRBJ1-2, with TRBD1 identical over 8 bases. V was pared by 5 bases and J by 7 bases, with 3 bases of the junction left unmatched. Per the germline V gene, CDR1 is SEHNR and CDR2 is FQNEAQ (reference sequence). The length of the CDR3 is 12 residues. CDR3 sequence (DNA): TGTGCCAGCAGCACGACAGGGGTTGGCTACACCTTC. Encoded protein: CASSTTGVGYTF.

This clone was detected only a few times. The chain couples TRBV27 to TRBJ2-5; a possible D gene is TRBD2 (5 bases). The CDR3 consists of 16 residues. V was clipped by 5 bases and J by 5 bases, with 21 bases between them. Germline CDR1 MNHEY, CDR2 SMNVEV (reference sequence). CDR3 protein: CASSTREGIKGETQYF. The CDR3, as DNA: TGTGCCAGCAGTACCCGGGAAGGGATCAAAGGGGAGACCCAGTACTTC.

Here the CDR3 DNA reads TGTGCCAGCAGCTTAAATCCTGAGGGGTTCACTGAGCAGTACTTC. The encoded protein is CASSLNPEGFTEQYF. The rearrangement links TRBV7-2 to TRBJ2-7; the D gene could be TRBD1 or TRBD2 (5 bases each). The ends were cut back, 2 bases at V and 7 bases at J, with 18 bases in the middle. Germline-derived CDR1 and CDR2 are SGHTA and FQGNSA. The CDR3 totals 15 residues.

The chain links TRBV13 to TRBJ2-1, with 7 bases aligning to TRBD2. Looked up from germline, CDR1 is PRHDT and CDR2 is FYEKMQ (reference sequence). The CDR3 has 15 amino acids. V trimming: 8 bases; J trimming: 2 bases; junction bases outside the gene matches: 9. The CDR3 here is CASGSREIPYNEQFF. CDR3 DNA sequence: TGTGCCAGCGGATCGCGGGAGATCCCCTACAATGAGCAGTTCTTC.

The V and J genes are TRBV2 and TRBJ1-1; 7 bases agree with TRBD1. Germline V gene data show CDR1 as SNHLY and CDR2 as FYNNEI. The V and J ends lost 4 bases and 1 base, in that order; junction bases with no gene match: 12. This CDR3 region has 17 residues. In DNA form, the CDR3 reads TGTGCCAGCAGTGCCCGGTCAGACAGGGCGAGGAACACTGAAGCTTTCTTT. Translating it yields CASSARSDRARNTEAFF. Full variable domain (missing parts from reference TRBV2 and TRBJ1-1): EPEVTQTPSHQVTQMGQEVILRCVPISNHLYFYWYRQILGQKVEFLVSFYNNEISEKSEIFDDQFSVERPDGSNFTLKIRSTKLEDSAMYFCASSARSDRARNTEAFFGQGTRLTVV.

Of note for this clone: This specimen includes other DNA sequences encoding the same CDR3. The CDR3 coding sequence is TGTGCCAGCAGTTTATCGCTAAATCAGCCCCAGCATTTT. It is translated as CASSLSLNQPQHF. The V gene is TRBV27, the J gene TRBJ1-5; D remains unclear. Germline CDR1 is MNHEY and CDR2 is SMNVEV (reference sequence). The CDR3 spans 13 residues. Trimming cost V 0 bases and J 4 bases, with 4 bases left between them.

The chain links TRBV7-9 to TRBJ2-1, with 11 nucleotides matching TRBD2. Germline values: CDR1 SEHNR, CDR2 FQNEAQ (reference sequence). The ends lost 2 bases at V and 5 bases at J; junction bases unmatched: 5. The CDR3 runs to 16 residues. CDR3 in DNA: TGTGCCAGCAGCTTATTGACTAGCGGGGCCGACAATGAGCAGTTCTTC. Amino acid sequence: CASSLLTSGADNEQFF.

The genes are TRBV5-1 and TRBJ2-2; maybe TRBD2 (5 bases). The CDR3 is 15 residues long. Germline V CDR1 and CDR2: SGHRS, YFSETQ. The V gene lost 2 bases and the J gene lost 9 bases, with 17 bases spanning the gap. In nucleotides, the CDR3 is TGCGCCAGCAGCTTTTTTGGGGAGAATTCGCGGGAGCTGTTTTTT. Residues: CASSFFGENSRELFF.

The rearrangement joins TRBV12-5 to TRBJ1-1; D is undetermined. The V and J ends lost 0 bases and 3 bases respectively, with 11 bases between them. In germline, CDR1 is LGHNT, CDR2 FRNRAP. The CDR3 contains 15 residues. The CDR3 loop is CASGLVGGLDTEAFF. CDR3 coding DNA: TGTGCTAGTGGTTTGGTCGGAGGTTTGGACACTGAAGCTTTCTTT.

This sequence joins TRBV4-1 and TRBJ2-1, with TRBD2 matching 9 bases. This CDR3 region has 16 residues. J was trimmed by 3 bases and V by 0 bases; bases with no gene match: 3. CDR1 and CDR2 (germline): MGHRA, YSYEKL. This CDR3 is CASSQDPSGIYNEQFF. The CDR3 DNA sequence: TGCGCCAGCAGCCAAGATCCTAGCGGGATCTACAATGAGCAGTTCTTC.

The chain has TRBV29-1 and TRBJ2-5, with D unclear. The J call may not be correct, given that the DNA end is closer to TRBJ2-7. The CDR3 extends over 13 amino acids. Looked up from germline, CDR1 is SQVTM and CDR2 is ANQGSEA. DNA of the CDR3: TGCAGCGTTGAAGTAGATCGGGTAGGCGAGCAGTACTTC. Its translation: CSVEVDRVGEQYF.

This sequence joins TRBV7-9 and TRBJ2-1; TRBD1 aligns across 9 bases. With V trimmed by 4 bases and J by 6 bases, 7 bases remained unmatched. This CDR3 has 15 residues. Germline V gene sequence: CDR1 SEHNR, CDR2 FQNEAQ (reference sequence). CDR3 region: CASSSGQGVVNEQFF. CDR3 nucleotides: TGTGCCAGCAGCTCGGGACAGGGTGTAGTCAATGAGCAGTTCTTC.

The gene calls are TRBV9 and TRBJ2-2; 10 bases are a match to TRBD2. Germline V gives CDR1 SGDLS, CDR2 YYNGEE. Losses at the gene ends were 3 bases for V and 1 base for J; bases not matched to a gene: 3. The CDR3 has 16 residues. CDR3 DNA: TGTGCCAGCAGCGCCTCTAGCGGGGGGAACACCGGGGAGCTGTTTTTT. Its translation is CASSASSGGNTGELFF.

This clone was counted between two and nine times. The chain uses TRBV11-2 and TRBJ2-2; 7 positions agree with TRBD1. The V segment lost 5 bases and the J segment 8 bases; nucleotides outside the gene matches: 11. Germline V gives CDR1 SGHAT, CDR2 FQNNGV. The length of the CDR3 is 15 residues. In DNA, the CDR3 is TGTGCCAGCAGCCCGAGGACAGGTGGTTTGGGGGAGCTGTTTTTT. Its protein is CASSPRTGGLGELFF.